This T cell receptor beta chain appears in the sequencing data of a study of blood T cell repertoires in COVID-19. The data were produced by immunoSEQ multiplex PCR, yet TCRdb's version contains in-frame clones alone and is incomplete. This table has about 210,000 clones, 80% appearing once. Sequenced material: peripheral blood. The receptor's source is a woman in her 70s with acute or convalescent COVID-19.

The CDR3: CASSQGGREDTQYF. The CDR3 region has the DNA TGCGCCAGCAGCCAAGGGGGGAGGGAAGATACGCAGTATTTT. V usage is TRBV4-1 and J usage is TRBJ2-3, with 7 nucleotides matching TRBD2. J lost 5 bases, V lost 1 base, and 3 bases had no gene match. There are 14 residues in the CDR3. Germline CDR1 and CDR2: MGHRA and YSYEKL.